This passage covers 16 T cell receptor beta chains from one sample sequenced in a study of CD8 T cells in ankylosing spondylitis. In TCRdb, the 5' RACE reads were re-called with MiXCR into one record per CDR3 protein. This table has some 150,000 distinct CDR3 sequences, about 10% appearing once. Material: blood, either unsorted or a sorted T cell fraction (not recorded which). Every receptor here comes from a female donor with ankylosing spondylitis or in good health (not recorded which).

This clonotype has ten or more counts. This chain links TRBV6-2 or TRBV6-3 with TRBJ1-4; the D gene is possibly TRBD1 (5 bases). Trimming shortened V by 5 bases and J by 5 bases, and 9 bases separated the two germline ends. CDR1 is MNHEY and CDR2 is SVGEGT in the germline V gene. CDR3 size: 13 residues. CDR3 sequence (DNA): TGTGCCAGCAGTCCGACAGAAAATGAAAAACTGTTTTTT. It translates to CASSPTENEKLFF.

The V call is TRBV7-9, the J call TRBJ1-6; D gene unclear. Trimming removed 5 bases from V and 8 bases from J, with 7 bases in between. This CDR3 region has 12 residues. Germline CDR1 is SEHNR and CDR2 is FQNEAQ (reference sequence). The CDR3 sequence: CASSPGDSPLHF. The CDR3 DNA reads TGTGCCAGCAGCCCGGGAGATTCACCCCTCCACTTT.

The chain uses TRBV5-1 and TRBJ2-5; TRBD1 aligns across 7 bases. V dropped 3 bases and J dropped 7; count of bases not matched to a gene: 9. There are 14 residues in the CDR3. CDR1 and CDR2 (germline): SGHRS, YFSETQ. CDR3 region: CASSYERQGGTQYF. The CDR3 DNA reads TGCGCCAGCAGCTATGAAAGACAGGGCGGGACCCAGTACTTC.

Only a few counts were recorded for this clonotype. This sequence joins TRBV5-1 and TRBJ2-2, with D perhaps matching TRBD1 (5 bases). CDR3 size: 16 residues. Germline V CDR1 and CDR2: SGHRS, YFSETQ. V was clipped by 4 bases and J by 0 bases, with 13 bases between them. CDR3 nucleotide sequence: TGCGCCAGCAGCCCCCCGGACACCACGAACACCGGGGAGCTGTTTTTT. It codes for CASSPPDTTNTGELFF.

CDR3 DNA sequence: TGTGCCAGCAGTCCCCTCCCGGAAGCGGGAGTTAACAATGAGCAGTTCTTC. It translates to CASSPLPEAGVNNEQFF. The J gene is TRBJ2-1, the V gene TRBV27, with TRBD2 identical over 8 bases. Germline values: CDR1 MNHEY, CDR2 SMNVEV (reference sequence). The CDR3 loop spans 17 amino acids. After removal of 5 bases from V and 5 bases from J, the junction contained 14 bases not matched to a gene.

CDR3 in amino acids: CASDSGLAGAETQYF. In DNA form, the CDR3 reads TGCGCCAGCGATTCGGGACTAGCGGGAGCAGAGACCCAGTACTTC. J is TRBJ2-5 and V is TRBV5-1; 14 bases map to TRBD2. Germline trimming cut 7 bases from V and 4 bases from J; bases unmatched to any gene: 6. This CDR3 has 15 amino acids. Germline CDR1 reads SGHRS; CDR2 reads YFSETQ.

This clonotype was counted a few times. The rearrangement joins TRBV5-1 to TRBJ2-3; the match to TRBD2 covers 10 bases. The CDR3 runs 16 residues. J gave up 2 bases and V 4 bases, and 7 bases lay outside the gene matches. Germline V gene data show CDR1 as SGHRS and CDR2 as YFSETQ. This CDR3 is CASSGLAEHPTDTQYF. The CDR3 DNA is TGCGCCAGCAGCGGACTAGCGGAGCATCCCACAGATACGCAGTATTTT.

This clonotype was observed many times. The rearrangement uses TRBV4-1 and TRBJ1-1; D is possibly TRBD1 (5 bases). CDR3 length: 13 residues. V gave up 8 bases and J gave up 3 bases, with 13 bases separating them. Germline V gives CDR1 MGHRA, CDR2 YSYEKL. CDR3: CASGSQGYTEAFF. CDR3 nucleotide sequence: TGCGCCAGCGGATCTCAGGGCTACACTGAAGCTTTCTTT.

There are many counts of this clonotype. V usage is TRBV11-2 and J usage is TRBJ2-2, with D unresolved. V lost 4 bases to trimming and J lost 6 bases, with 6 bases between them. The CDR3 totals 12 residues. The V gene's germline CDR1 is SGHAT and CDR2 FQNNGV. CDR3 in amino acids: CASSYDAGELFF. CDR3 DNA sequence: TGTGCCAGCAGCTACGACGCCGGGGAGCTGTTTTTT. Using reference TRBV11-2 and TRBJ2-2 for the parts outside the CDR3, the full variable domain is EAGVAQSPRYKIIEKRQSVAFWCNPISGHATLYWYQQILGQGPKLLIQFQNNGVVDDSQLPKDRFSAERLKGVDSTLKIQPAKLEDSAVYLCASSYDAGELFFGEGSRLTVL.

This clonotype was counted at least ten times. The rearrangement links TRBV29-1 to TRBJ1-1, with D uncertain. CDR1 SQVTM and CDR2 ANQGSEA come from the germline V gene. Trimming left V 5 bases short and J 3 bases short, with 13 bases between. The CDR3 consists of 13 residues. Written as DNA, the CDR3 is TGCAGCGTTCGTTCGAATCAGGACACTGAAGCTTTCTTT. Amino acid sequence: CSVRSNQDTEAFF.

This clonotype has at least ten counts. The chain has TRBV5-1 and TRBJ1-5, with D possibly TRBD1 on 5 matching bases. This CDR3 is 15 amino acids long. Trimming cost V 5 bases and J 1 base, with 13 bases left between them. Germline loops: CDR1 SGHRS, CDR2 YFSETQ. CDR3 DNA sequence: TGCGCCAGCAGATGGGACCTTGGGAGCAATCAGCCCCAGCATTTT. Protein: CASRWDLGSNQPQHF.

At least ten counts were recorded for this clonotype. The CDR3: CASSLGQVGFF. CDR3 DNA sequence: TGTGCCAGCAGTTTAGGCCAGGTTGGGTTCTTC. The gene calls are TRBV12-3 or TRBV12-4 and TRBJ2-1; no reliable D call. Trimming removed 1 base at V and 15 bases at J, with 10 bases between. CDR3 length: 11 amino acids.

Worth noting for this clonotype: This may come from a read error, since a much larger clone is one base off. The chain has TRBV30 and TRBJ2-7; TRBD1 agrees at 9 bases. Germline V gives CDR1 GTSNPN, CDR2 SVGIG (reference sequence). This CDR3 is built from 14 residues. The DNA of the CDR3 is TGTGCCTGGAGTAAGGGGGGGACAGGGTACGACCAGTACTTC. Translating gives CAWSKGGTGYDQYF.

This clonotype has a count of ten or more. The genes are TRBV6-2 or TRBV6-3 and TRBJ2-3; a weak D match, TRBD1 (6 bases). This CDR3 spans 15 amino acids. CDR1 and CDR2 (germline): MNHEY, SVGEGT. V lost 5 bases to trimming and J lost 3 bases, with 15 bases between them. DNA for the CDR3: TGTGCCAGCAGTGACCGGACTCAGGGGACAGATACGCAGTATTTT. Translation: CASSDRTQGTDTQYF.

This clonotype was seen at least ten times. V is TRBV20-1 and J is TRBJ2-5; possible D gene TRBD2, 5 bases. V lost 5 bases to trimming and J lost 5 bases, with 15 bases between them. The CDR3 totals 13 residues. Germline assignment: CDR1 DFQATT and CDR2 SNEGSKA (reference sequence). CDR3 DNA sequence: TGCAGTGCTGTTGACGGGGTGCGTGAGACCCAGTACTTC. It codes for CSAVDGVRETQYF.

This clonotype was counted at least ten times. V usage is TRBV7-9 and J usage is TRBJ1-1, with TRBD1 as a possible D gene (5 bases). Trimming shortened V by 3 bases and J by 1 base, and 9 bases separated the two germline ends. The CDR3 sequence is 14 residues long. Germline V gene data show CDR1 as SEHNR and CDR2 as FQNEAQ (reference sequence). The CDR3 DNA follows: TGTGCCAGCAGCTTCAACAGGAAGAACACTGAAGCTTTCTTT. Residues: CASSFNRKNTEAFF. The whole variable domain, remainder taken from reference TRBV7-9 and TRBJ1-1, is DTGVSQNPRHKITKRGQNVTFRCDPISEHNRLYWYRQTLGQGPEFLTYFQNEAQLEKSRLLSDRFSAERPKGSFSTLEIQRTEQGDSAMYLCASSFNRKNTEAFFGQGTRLTVV.